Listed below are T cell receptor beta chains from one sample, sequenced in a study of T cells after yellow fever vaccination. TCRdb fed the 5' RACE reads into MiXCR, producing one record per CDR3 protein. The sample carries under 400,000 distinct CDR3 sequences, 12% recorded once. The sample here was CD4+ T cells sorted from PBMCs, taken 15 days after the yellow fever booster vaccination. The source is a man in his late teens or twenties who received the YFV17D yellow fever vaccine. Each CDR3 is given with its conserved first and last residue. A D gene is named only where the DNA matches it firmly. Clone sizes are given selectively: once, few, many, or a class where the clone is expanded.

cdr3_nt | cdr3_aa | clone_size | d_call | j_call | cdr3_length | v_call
TGTGCCAGCAGCTTAACAGGGATGGGGAACACTGAAGCTTTCTTT | CASSLTGMGNTEAFF | NA | NA | TRBJ1-1 | 15 | TRBV7-8
TGTGCCAGCAGCTGGACTAGCGGGATCACAGATACGCAGTATTTT | CASSWTSGITDTQYF | NA | TRBD2 | TRBJ2-3 | 15 | TRBV7-3
TGTGCCAGTCTCTGGGGGCCGTCAACCGGGGAGCTGTTTTTT | CASLWGPSTGELFF | NA | NA | TRBJ2-2 | 14 | TRBV6-2/TRBV6-3
TGCAGCGTTGAGACAGGGGTGACCTACGAGCAGTACTTC | CSVETGVTYEQYF | NA | TRBD1 | TRBJ2-7 | 13 | TRBV29-1
TGCGCCAGCAGAGCGATGGGGGGCCCCACAGATACGCAGTATTTT | CASRAMGGPTDTQYF | NA | NA | TRBJ2-3 | 15 | TRBV4-3
TGCAGTGCTATAGCGGGGGCTTACAATGAGCAGTTCTTC | CSAIAGAYNEQFF | few | TRBD2 | TRBJ2-1 | 13 | TRBV20-1
TGCGCCAGCAGCCTCATAAACACCGGGGAGCTGTTTTTT | CASSLINTGELFF | many | NA | TRBJ2-2 | 13 | TRBV5-1
TGCAGCGTTATAAGGAGCGGGGGGGCGGAGGAGACCCAGTACTTC | CSVIRSGGAEETQYF | many | TRBD2 | TRBJ2-5 | 15 | TRBV29-1
TGTGCCAGCATGGTAACGGGGGCAGATACGCAGTATTTT | CASMVTGADTQYF | few | NA | TRBJ2-3 | 13 | TRBV27
TGTGCCAGCAGCCGGGTTGGGACACTTTCCTACGAGCAGTACTTC | CASSRVGTLSYEQYF | many | NA | TRBJ2-7 | 15 | TRBV3-1
TGTGCCAGCAGCCCTGGGTTAGGTATCTATGGCTACACCTTC | CASSPGLGIYGYTF | few | NA | TRBJ1-2 | 14 | TRBV7-9
TGTGCCAGCAGTGACAGTTGGGGCGGGGAGACCCAGTACTTC | CASSDSWGGETQYF | many | NA | TRBJ2-5 | 14 | TRBV27
TGCGCCAGCAGAAGGGGACAGGGACGTCCGGTGGATGACAATGAGCAGTTCTTC | CASRRGQGRPVDDNEQFF | few | TRBD1 | TRBJ2-1 | 18 | TRBV23-1
TGTGCCAGCATCCTGACAGGGGCGTATGGCTACACCTTC | CASILTGAYGYTF | NA | TRBD1 | TRBJ1-2 | 13 | TRBV12-3/TRBV12-4
TGCGCCAGCAGCCCGGCTAGCTGGCCCTACGAGCAGTACTTC | CASSPASWPYEQYF | NA | NA | TRBJ2-7 | 14 | TRBV5-1
TGTGCCAGCAGCTCAGGTAGGGTCGGCGAGCAGTACTTC | CASSSGRVGEQYF | few | NA | TRBJ2-7 | 13 | TRBV7-9
TGTGCCAGCAGCTTACGGACAGGATATGACTATGGCTACACCTTC | CASSLRTGYDYGYTF | NA | TRBD1 | TRBJ1-2 | 15 | TRBV7-2
TGTGCCAGCAGTGAGACGGGAAACTATGGCTACACCTTC | CASSETGNYGYTF | NA | NA | TRBJ1-2 | 13 | TRBV27
TGCAGTGCTAGGGTTACTGCTAGGGACTTTAGCTCCTACAATGAGCAGTTCTTC | CSARVTARDFSSYNEQFF | few | NA | TRBJ2-1 | 18 | TRBV20-1
TGCGCCAGCAGATCGGGACTAGCGGGGAACAATGAGCAGTTCTTC | CASRSGLAGNNEQFF | many | TRBD2 | TRBJ2-1 | 15 | TRBV4-1
TGCAGTGCTAGTAAGGATGAAAAACTGTTTTTT | CSASKDEKLFF | many | NA | TRBJ1-4 | 11 | TRBV20-1
TGTGCCAGCAGTCCTCGGGACACGCCGGATTATGGCTACACCTTC | CASSPRDTPDYGYTF | NA | NA | TRBJ1-2 | 15 | TRBV12-3/TRBV12-4
TGTGCCAGCAGTTACAATCCCTACGGCTACACCTTC | CASSYNPYGYTF | NA | NA | TRBJ1-2 | 12 | TRBV6-6
TGCAGTGCTAGGACCCCCGAGGGCAGGGGGATTTCCCCCCAGTACTTC | CSARTPEGRGISPQYF | few | TRBD1 | TRBJ2-5 | 16 | TRBV20-1
TGTGCCAGCAGCCTTGCCCCATCCACAGATACGCAGTATTTT | CASSLAPSTDTQYF | many | NA | TRBJ2-3 | 14 | TRBV3-1
TGTGCCAGCAGTTTAGCGCTCTGGTCACAAGAGACCCAGTACTTC | CASSLALWSQETQYF | NA | NA | TRBJ2-5 | 15 | TRBV12-3/TRBV12-4
TGTGCCAGCAGCCGGGTGGATGAAAAACTGTTTTTT | CASSRVDEKLFF | NA | NA | TRBJ1-4 | 12 | TRBV14
TGTGCCAGCAGCGTAGGACTACTTCAGAACTATGGCTACACCTTC | CASSVGLLQNYGYTF | few | NA | TRBJ1-2 | 15 | TRBV9
TGTGCCAGCAGTGAAGTAGGAACAGGGCCTAACTATGGCTACACCTTC | CASSEVGTGPNYGYTF | NA | NA | TRBJ1-2 | 16 | TRBV2
TGCAGTGCTAGAGATGCAGTGGGGGCAGATACGCAGTATTTT | CSARDAVGADTQYF | many | NA | TRBJ2-3 | 14 | TRBV20-1
TGTGCCAGCTCACCTAGTGGGGGGCCGAACACTGAAGCTTTCTTT | CASSPSGGPNTEAFF | NA | NA | TRBJ1-1 | 15 | TRBV18
TGCGCCAGCAGCCCCGCAGGCCCCCATGGCTACACCTTC | CASSPAGPHGYTF | NA | NA | TRBJ1-2 | 13 | TRBV4-3
TGTGCCAGCAGTTACGGGACGGCGCGGACTGAAGCTTTCTTT | CASSYGTARTEAFF | few | NA | TRBJ1-1 | 14 | TRBV6-6
TGTGCCAGCAGCCATGAGGGATCCTATGGCTACACCTTC | CASSHEGSYGYTF | NA | NA | TRBJ1-2 | 13 | TRBV3-1
TGTGATGCGCGGCGAATATTTTTCACTGAAGCTTTCTTT | CDARRIFFTEAFF | NA | NA | TRBJ1-1 | 13 | TRBV3-1
TGCGCCAGCAGCCAAGCAGCGGCAGGGAGCTCTGGAAACACCATATATTTT | CASSQAAAGSSGNTIYF | few | NA | TRBJ1-3 | 17 | TRBV4-3
TGTGCCAGCAGCTTAGACAGGGGGCGAACCCTCCACTTT | CASSLDRGRTLHF | NA | TRBD1 | TRBJ1-6 | 13 | TRBV7-8
TGTGCCAGCAGAGTGGACAGGGGGGAGCAGTTCTTC | CASRVDRGEQFF | NA | TRBD1 | TRBJ2-1 | 12 | TRBV12-3/TRBV12-4
TGTGCCACCCTCAGGGGACCGAACACTGAAGCTTTCTTT | CATLRGPNTEAFF | NA | NA | TRBJ1-1 | 13 | TRBV10-3
TGTGCCAGCAGCCAAGATTGGATAAGCACCTCGAAGGGGGAGACCCAGTACTTC | CASSQDWISTSKGETQYF | NA | NA | TRBJ2-5 | 18 | TRBV4-2
TGTGCCAGCAGTGTCGGTGGTCAGCCCCAGCATTTT | CASSVGGQPQHF | few | NA | TRBJ1-5 | 12 | TRBV7-9
TGTGCCACGTCGGGAGATGGGTCAACTAATGAAAAACTGTTTTTT | CATSGDGSTNEKLFF | NA | NA | TRBJ1-4 | 15 | TRBV19
TGTGCCATCAGTGTGGGTGGTAGCTATGGCTACACCTTC | CAISVGGSYGYTF | many | NA | TRBJ1-2 | 13 | TRBV10-3
TGTGCCAGCAGCTTAGGGGGGCTTGTAGATACGCAGTATTTT | CASSLGGLVDTQYF | NA | NA | TRBJ2-3 | 14 | TRBV7-2
TGCGCCAGCAGCTCCCTTAGCGGGGGATACACCGGGGAGCTGTTTTTT | CASSSLSGGYTGELFF | NA | TRBD2 | TRBJ2-2 | 16 | TRBV5-1
TGCGCCAGCAGCTTGGAGGGGGATGAGCAGTTCTTC | CASSLEGDEQFF | many | NA | TRBJ2-1 | 12 | TRBV5-1
TGCGCCAGCAGCTTGGCCCAGGGGGCCGGCAATGAGCAGTTCTTC | CASSLAQGAGNEQFF | few | TRBD1 | TRBJ2-1 | 15 | TRBV5-1
TGCGCCAGCAGCCAAGATACGGGGGCAGGTACTCTAGTAGGGTATGGCTACACCTTC | CASSQDTGAGTLVGYGYTF | few | NA | TRBJ1-2 | 19 | TRBV4-3
TGTGCCAGCTCACCGGGCCCGGGCCTTAACTATGGCTACACCTTC | CASSPGPGLNYGYTF | few | NA | TRBJ1-2 | 15 | TRBV18
TGTGCCAGCAGCTCCGGGGGCACCACCGTCAATGAGCAGTTCTTC | CASSSGGTTVNEQFF | NA | NA | TRBJ2-1 | 15 | TRBV7-2
TGTGCCATCAGTGGTGACAGGGCCTCTGGCTACACCTTC | CAISGDRASGYTF | NA | TRBD1 | TRBJ1-2 | 13 | TRBV10-3
TGTGCCAGCAGCCACAGGGGGCTCGGGGCCAACGTCCTGACTTTC | CASSHRGLGANVLTF | NA | TRBD1 | TRBJ2-6 | 15 | TRBV7-2
TGTGCCAGCAGCCGGTGGGGGGCGCTTAGTGGCACTGAAGCTTTCTTT | CASSRWGALSGTEAFF | few | NA | TRBJ1-1 | 16 | TRBV5-6
TGTGCCAGCAGCCAAGAAGTGGAAACCCAAGAGACCCAGTACTTC | CASSQEVETQETQYF | NA | NA | TRBJ2-5 | 15 | TRBV3-1
TGTGCCAGCAGCCCGGGCGGGCGTAAGGATCAGCCCCAGCATTTT | CASSPGGRKDQPQHF | few | NA | TRBJ1-5 | 15 | TRBV7-2
TGTGCCAGCAGCCGAGACAGGCAGTTCGGCGATACGCAGTATTTT | CASSRDRQFGDTQYF | NA | NA | TRBJ2-3 | 15 | TRBV12-3/TRBV12-4
TGTGCCAGCACGGGAAGGCTAGCGGGAGCGGAAGAGACCCAGTACTTC | CASTGRLAGAEETQYF | NA | TRBD2 | TRBJ2-5 | 16 | TRBV6-2/TRBV6-3
TGCAGCGTCGCTGAGACAGGGGCGGGGGACGAGCAGTACTTC | CSVAETGAGDEQYF | NA | NA | TRBJ2-7 | 14 | TRBV29-1
TGTGCCAGCAGCTCGTCCGGGACATCCTCCTACGAGCAGTACTTC | CASSSSGTSSYEQYF | few | NA | TRBJ2-7 | 15 | TRBV12-3/TRBV12-4
TGTGCCACCAGTGATGATACCGGGACAGGATTCTACAATGAGCAGTTCTTC | CATSDDTGTGFYNEQFF | NA | TRBD1 | TRBJ2-1 | 17 | TRBV24-1